The clone carrying this TCR beta chain has at least ten counts. This entry belongs to a study of metastatic and nonmetastatic thyroid tumors. Each patient went into thyroid surgery without having received any treatment. The V and J ends lost 2 bases and 7 bases respectively, with 9 bases between them. The CDR3 consists of 13 residues. Looked up from germline, CDR1 is LNHDA and CDR2 is SQIVND (reference sequence). TCRdb re-analyzed the PCR reads through MiXCR. The sample has around 30,000 clones, roughly 10% seen once. Sequencing input: blood. This sequence was found in a female donor with papillary thyroid cancer or a benign thyroid nodule (not recorded which). Some clones in this sample may be carry-over from other donors' samples. The V gene is TRBV19, the J gene TRBJ1-5; D is perhaps TRBD1 (5 bases). CDR3 amino acids: CASSIQGWQPQHF. DNA of the CDR3: TGTGCCAGTAGTATACAGGGTTGGCAGCCCCAGCATTTT. Complete variable domain (other parts from reference TRBV19 and TRBJ1-5): DGGITQSPKYLFRKEGQNVTLSCEQNLNHDAMYWYRQDPGQGLRLIYYSQIVNDFQKGDIAEGYSVSREKKESFPLTVTSAQKNPTAFYLCASSIQGWQPQHFGDGTRLSIL.